This T cell receptor (beta chain) originates from a study of blood T cell repertoires in COVID-19 (dated by TCRdb to about 2020). Regarding the research as a whole: Samples covering the acute and convalescent phases of COVID-19 were provided by collaborators in the United States, Italy and Spain. The material from the prospective study consisted of cDNA or gDNA derived from T cells, B-cell-depleted T cells, or PBMCs. Subjects who had been exposed to COVID-19, were actively infected with it, or had recovered from it provided the deeply sampled blood TCRbeta repertoires that made up the dataset. The repertoires were released in a freely available public database intended as a resource for research on the immune response to SARS-CoV-2. Samples came from the ongoing ImmuneRACE study (first 160 participants) plus 1,254 subjects from 6 global collaborators. Nearly every sample came with metadata listing a de-identified subject ID, COVID-19 status, age in years and sex. Where available, HLA class I and class II types were obtained from metadata supplied by the sample provider rather than from assay-based typing.

One collaborating source in Seattle enrolled patients while the patients were actively infected and followed the patients over time throughout the course of disease. Whole blood was collected in K2EDTA tubes by collaborating institutions according to the institutions' own protocols. For TCRbeta analysis, collaborators shipped samples in one of three forms: frozen whole blood, isolated PBMCs, or DNA extracted from either of those sample types. Paper-wide results and their limitations: The quantity of clinical and demographic metadata differed by source and by participant and was supplied without curation.

The CDR3 contains 15 residues, cysteine and phenylalanine counted. The sequence is cut down to CDR3 DNA, 45 bases in frame from base 1. Between the V and J ends, shortened by 0 bases and 8 bases respectively, the junction contains 13 bases. The germline V gene provides CDR1 MGHRA and CDR2 YSYEKL. As for this clone: The antigen this receptor binds is unknown. Base quality data are lacking; no much larger clone is found one base away.

The immunoSEQ Assay, a bias-controlled multiplex PCR, was used to amplify TCRbeta CDR3 regions from genomic DNA. In the source study's methods: The number of nucleated cells in each sample was estimated by amplification of reference gene primers within the assay. To quantify the absolute abundance of each unique TCRbeta CDR3 rearrangement, sequence reads were collapsed and filtered. For each sample, productive Simpson clonality was calculated by taking the square root of Simpson's diversity index across productive rearrangements. The table comes from immuneACCESS by way of TCRdb, which keeps in-frame sequences with V and J called. Part of the clones is missing from these tables; in studies checked, under half for an unresolved V gene and the rest for unknown reasons. D and trimming come from the DNA, and the V and J calls and clone size come from that table. In all, the sample holds about 55,000 clones, and 87% of those were seen once. The leading ten clones occupy roughly 3.7% of the sample.

The chain is encoded by TRBV4-1 joined to TRBJ1-4, with an unclear D gene assignment. This sequence originates from a middle-aged man with COVID-19, enrolled during active disease. Sequencing used peripheral blood. The nucleotides are TGCGCCAGCAGCCAAGAGGCCCTGCGGTGGGAAAAACTGTTTTTT. Its product reads: CASSQEALRWEKLFF.